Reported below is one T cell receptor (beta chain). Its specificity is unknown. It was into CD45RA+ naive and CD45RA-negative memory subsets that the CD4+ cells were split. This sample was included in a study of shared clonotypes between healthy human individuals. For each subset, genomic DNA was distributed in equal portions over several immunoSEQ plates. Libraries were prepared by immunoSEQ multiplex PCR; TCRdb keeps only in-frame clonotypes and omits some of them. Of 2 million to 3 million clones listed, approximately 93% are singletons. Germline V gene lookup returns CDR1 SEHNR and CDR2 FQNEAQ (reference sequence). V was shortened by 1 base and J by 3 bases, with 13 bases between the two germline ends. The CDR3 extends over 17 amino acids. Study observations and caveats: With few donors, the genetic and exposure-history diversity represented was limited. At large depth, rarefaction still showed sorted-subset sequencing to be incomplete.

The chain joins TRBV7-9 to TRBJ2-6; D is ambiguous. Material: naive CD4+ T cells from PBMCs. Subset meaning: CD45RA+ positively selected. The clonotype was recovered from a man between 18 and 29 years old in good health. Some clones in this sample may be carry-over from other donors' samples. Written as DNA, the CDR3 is TGTGCCAGCAGCTTAGTTGGGAATTGGATTGGGGCCAACGTCCTGACTTTC. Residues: CASSLVGNWIGANVLTF.